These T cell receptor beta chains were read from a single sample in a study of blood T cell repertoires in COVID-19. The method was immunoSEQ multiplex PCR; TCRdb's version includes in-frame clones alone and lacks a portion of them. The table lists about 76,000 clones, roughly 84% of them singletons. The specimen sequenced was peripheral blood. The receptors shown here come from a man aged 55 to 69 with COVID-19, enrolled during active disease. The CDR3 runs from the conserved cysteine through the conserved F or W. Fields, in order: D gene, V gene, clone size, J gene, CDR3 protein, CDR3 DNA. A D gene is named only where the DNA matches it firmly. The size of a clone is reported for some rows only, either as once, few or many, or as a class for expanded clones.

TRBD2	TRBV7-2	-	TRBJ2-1	CASSRTGGANEQFF	TGTGCCAGCAGCCGGACCGGGGGGGCCAATGAGCAGTTCTTC
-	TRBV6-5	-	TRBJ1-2	CASSYGQGLGYTF	TGTGCCAGCAGTTACGGGCAGGGTCTTGGCTACACCTTC
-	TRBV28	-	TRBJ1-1	CASSLAYTEAFF	TGTGCCAGCAGCTTGGCATACACTGAAGCTTTCTTT
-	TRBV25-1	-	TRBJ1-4	CASTRTEGEGEKLFF	TGTGCCAGCACCAGGACCGAAGGGGAAGGTGAAAAACTGTTTTTT
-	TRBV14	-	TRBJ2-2	CASSQTGPTGELFF	TGTGCCAGCAGCCAAACAGGCCCCACCGGGGAGCTGTTTTTT
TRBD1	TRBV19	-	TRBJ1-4	CASSKQGLSNEKLFF	TGTGCCAGTAGTAAACAGGGGCTATCTAATGAAAAACTGTTTTTT
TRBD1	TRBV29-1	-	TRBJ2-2	CSVGGQGATAGELFF	TGCAGCGTTGGGGGACAGGGGGCGACGGCCGGGGAGCTGTTTTTT
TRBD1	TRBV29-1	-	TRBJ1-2	CSVPGQGMGYGYTF	TGCAGCGTTCCGGGACAGGGGATGGGCTATGGCTACACCTTC
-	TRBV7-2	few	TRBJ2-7	CASSYLSGPYEQYF	TGTGCCAGCAGTTATCTCAGCGGCCCCTACGAGCAGTACTTC
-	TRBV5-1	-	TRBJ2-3	CASNAGNTDTQYF	TGCGCCAGCAATGCGGGGAACACAGATACGCAGTATTTT
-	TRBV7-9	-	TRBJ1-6	CASSSSREHHNSPLHF	TGTGCCAGCAGCTCCTCACGGGAACACCATAATTCACCCCTCCACTTT
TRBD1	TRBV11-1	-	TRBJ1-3	CASSSYRGPGNTIYF	TGTGCCAGCAGCTCGTACAGGGGACCTGGAAACACCATATATTTT
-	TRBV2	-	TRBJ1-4	CASSVGTGDEKLFF	TGTGCCAGCAGTGTCGGGACGGGGGATGAAAAACTGTTTTTT
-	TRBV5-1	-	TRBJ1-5	CASSQDRHQPQHF	TGCGCCAGCAGCCAAGACAGGCATCAGCCCCAGCATTTT
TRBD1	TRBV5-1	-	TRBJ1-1	CASSTDRGLTEAFF	TGCGCCAGCAGCACAGACAGGGGGCTAACTGAAGCTTTCTTT
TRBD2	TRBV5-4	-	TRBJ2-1	CASSLDGRALSEQFF	TGTGCCAGCAGCTTGGACGGGAGGGCCCTCAGTGAGCAGTTCTTC
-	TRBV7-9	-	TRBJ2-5	CASSYLGAGPKETQYF	TGTGCCAGCAGCTACTTAGGGGCAGGGCCCAAAGAGACCCAGTACTTC
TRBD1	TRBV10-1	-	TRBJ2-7	CASSASRTGYDEQYF	TGCGCCAGCAGTGCGAGTAGGACAGGGTACGACGAGCAGTACTTC
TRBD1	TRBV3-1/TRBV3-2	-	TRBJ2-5	CASSPSIQGVHQETQYF	TGTGCCAGCAGCCCGTCGATACAGGGGGTTCACCAAGAGACCCAGTACTTC
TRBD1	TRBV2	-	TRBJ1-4	CASHLGQLNEKLFF	TGTGCCAGCCATCTGGGACAGCTTAATGAAAAACTGTTTTTT
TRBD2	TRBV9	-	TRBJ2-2	CASSGGLAGITNTGELFF	TGTGCCAGCAGTGGAGGACTAGCGGGAATCACGAACACCGGGGAGCTGTTTTTT
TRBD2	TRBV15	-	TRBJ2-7	CATTRGAGGPAYEQYF	TGTGCCACCACTAGAGGAGCGGGAGGGCCGGCCTACGAGCAGTACTTC
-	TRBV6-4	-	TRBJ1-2	CASSDASEGAVGYTF	TGTGCCAGCAGTGACGCGTCCGAGGGCGCGGTGGGCTACACCTTC
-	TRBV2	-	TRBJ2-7	CARGDNSYEQYF	TGTGCCAGAGGGGACAACTCCTACGAGCAGTACTTC
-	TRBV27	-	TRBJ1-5	CASSLTRGGNQPQHF	TGTGCCAGCAGTTTGACACGCGGGGGGAATCAGCCCCAGCATTTT
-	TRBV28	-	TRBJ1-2	CASSLMEDGYTF	TGTGCCAGCAGTTTGATGGAGGATGGCTACACCTTC
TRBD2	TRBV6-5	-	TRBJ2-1	CASRERGRAYNEQFF	TGTGCCAGCAGAGAGCGGGGGAGGGCCTACAATGAGCAGTTCTTC
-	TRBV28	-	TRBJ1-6	CASSLDFADSSPLHF	TGTGCCAGCAGTTTAGATTTCGCAGACTCTTCACCCCTCCACTTT
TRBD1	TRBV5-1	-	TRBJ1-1	CASSFNPGQGDTEAFF	TGCGCCAGCAGCTTTAACCCGGGACAGGGGGACACTGAAGCTTTCTTT
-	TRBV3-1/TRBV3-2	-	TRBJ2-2	CASSMGGPDTGELFF	TGTGCCAGCAGCATGGGGGGGCCTGACACCGGGGAGCTGTTTTTT
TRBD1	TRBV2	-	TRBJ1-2	CASRDGQGAGGYTF	TGTGCCAGCAGGGACGGACAGGGGGCTGGTGGCTACACCTTC
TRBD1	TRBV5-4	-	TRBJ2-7	CASSLPDRVDYEQYF	TGTGCCAGCAGCTTACCGGACAGGGTCGACTACGAGCAGTACTTC
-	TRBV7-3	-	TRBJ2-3	CASSRSGPTDTQYF	TGTGCCAGCAGCCGTAGCGGTCCCACAGATACGCAGTATTTT
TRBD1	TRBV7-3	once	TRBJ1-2	CASSRKGQGASYGYTF	TGTGCCAGCAGCAGAAAGGGACAGGGGGCAAGCTATGGCTACACCTTC
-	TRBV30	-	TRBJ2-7	CAWSVSAQGQYF	TGTGCCTGGAGTGTTTCCGCCCAGGGGCAGTACTTC
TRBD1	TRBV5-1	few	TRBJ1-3	CASRQGVIAGNTIYF	TGCGCCAGCAGGCAGGGGGTGATAGCTGGAAACACCATATATTTT
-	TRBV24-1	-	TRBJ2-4	CATSGGPLAKNIQYF	TGTGCCACCAGTGGTGGTCCACTAGCCAAAAACATTCAGTACTTC
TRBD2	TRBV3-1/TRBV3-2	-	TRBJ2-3	CASSQGRGVETADTQYF	TGTGCCAGCAGCCAAGGTCGGGGGGTTGAAACCGCAGATACGCAGTATTTT
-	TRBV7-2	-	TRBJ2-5	CASGFTRTETQYF	TGTGCCAGCGGCTTTACTAGAACGGAGACCCAGTACTTC
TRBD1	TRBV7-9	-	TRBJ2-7	CASAGEGQGAYEQYF	TGTGCCAGCGCTGGAGAGGGACAGGGGGCCTACGAGCAGTACTTC
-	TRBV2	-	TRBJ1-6	CASSERRVRHSPLHF	TGTGCCAGCAGTGAAAGGCGGGTTAGGCACTCACCCCTCCACTTT
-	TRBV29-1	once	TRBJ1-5	CSVAGDNQPQHF	TGCAGCGTAGCAGGGGACAATCAGCCCCAGCATTTT
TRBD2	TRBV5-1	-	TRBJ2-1	CASSIALAGGGVNEQFF	TGCGCCAGCAGCATTGCCCTGGCGGGAGGTGGGGTGAATGAGCAGTTCTTC
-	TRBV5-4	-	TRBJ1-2	CASSPMRDSFYGYTF	TGTGCCAGCAGCCCCATGAGGGACTCTTTCTATGGCTACACCTTC
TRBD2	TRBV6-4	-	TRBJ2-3	CASSDTGTSADTQYF	TGTGCCAGCAGTGACACTGGGACTAGCGCAGATACGCAGTATTTT
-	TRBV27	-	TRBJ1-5	CASSLVGSNQPQHF	TGTGCCAGCAGTTTAGTCGGTAGCAATCAGCCCCAGCATTTT
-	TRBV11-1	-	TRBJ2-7	CASSLRGGSSYEQYF	TGTGCCAGCAGCTTACGTGGAGGATCCTCCTACGAGCAGTACTTC
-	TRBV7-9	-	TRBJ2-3	CASSGGHSTDTQYF	TGTGCCAGCTCGGGGGGCCACTCTACAGATACGCAGTATTTT
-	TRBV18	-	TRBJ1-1	CASSPPHGTENTEAFF	TGTGCCAGCTCACCACCCCACGGGACTGAGAACACTGAAGCTTTCTTT